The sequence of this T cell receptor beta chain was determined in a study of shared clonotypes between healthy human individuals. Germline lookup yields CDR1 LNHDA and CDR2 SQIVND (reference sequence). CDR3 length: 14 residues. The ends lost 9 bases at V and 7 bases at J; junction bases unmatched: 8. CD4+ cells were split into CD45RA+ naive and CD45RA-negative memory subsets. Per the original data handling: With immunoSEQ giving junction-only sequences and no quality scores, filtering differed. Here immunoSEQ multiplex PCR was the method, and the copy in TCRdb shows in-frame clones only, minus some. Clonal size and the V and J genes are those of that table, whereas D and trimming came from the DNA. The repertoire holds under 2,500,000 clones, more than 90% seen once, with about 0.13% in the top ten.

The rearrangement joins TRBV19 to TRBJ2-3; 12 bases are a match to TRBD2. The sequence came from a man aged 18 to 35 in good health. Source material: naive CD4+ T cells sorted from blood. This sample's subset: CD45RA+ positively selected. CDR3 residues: CASTTSGSSYTQYF. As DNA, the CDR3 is TGTGCCAGCACGACTAGCGGGAGTTCATATACGCAGTATTTT.